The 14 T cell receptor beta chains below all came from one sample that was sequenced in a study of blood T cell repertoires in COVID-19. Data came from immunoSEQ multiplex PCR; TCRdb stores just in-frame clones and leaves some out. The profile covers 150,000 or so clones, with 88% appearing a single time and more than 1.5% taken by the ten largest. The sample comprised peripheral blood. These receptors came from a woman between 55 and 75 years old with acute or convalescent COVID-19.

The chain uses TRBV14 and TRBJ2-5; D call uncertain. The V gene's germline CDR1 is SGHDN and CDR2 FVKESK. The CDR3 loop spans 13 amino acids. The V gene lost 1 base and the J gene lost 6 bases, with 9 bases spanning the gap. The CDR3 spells CASSQGGWKTQYF. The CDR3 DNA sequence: TGTGCCAGCAGCCAAGGAGGTTGGAAGACCCAGTACTTC.

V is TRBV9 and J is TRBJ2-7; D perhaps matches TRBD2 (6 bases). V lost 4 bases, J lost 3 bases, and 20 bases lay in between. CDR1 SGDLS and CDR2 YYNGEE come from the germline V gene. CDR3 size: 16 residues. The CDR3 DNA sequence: TGTGCCAGCAGCCCGCGGGACGTTGGATCCTTCTACGAGCAGTACTTC. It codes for CASSPRDVGSFYEQYF.

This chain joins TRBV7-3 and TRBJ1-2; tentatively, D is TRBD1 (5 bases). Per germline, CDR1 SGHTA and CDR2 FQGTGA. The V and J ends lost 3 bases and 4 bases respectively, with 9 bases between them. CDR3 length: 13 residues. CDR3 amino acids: CASSFGTGYGYTF. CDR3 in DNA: TGTGCCAGCAGCTTCGGGACTGGCTATGGCTACACCTTC.

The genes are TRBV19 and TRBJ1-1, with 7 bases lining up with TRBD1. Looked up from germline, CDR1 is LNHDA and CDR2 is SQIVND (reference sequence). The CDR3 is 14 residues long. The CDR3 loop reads CATSRGMGDTEAFF. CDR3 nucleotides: TGTGCTACCTCCAGGGGGATGGGGGACACTGAAGCTTTCTTT.

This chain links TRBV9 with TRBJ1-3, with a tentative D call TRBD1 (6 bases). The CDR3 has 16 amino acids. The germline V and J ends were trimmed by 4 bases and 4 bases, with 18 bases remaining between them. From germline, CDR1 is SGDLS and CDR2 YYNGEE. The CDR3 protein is CASSTSGQGRGNTIYF. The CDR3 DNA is TGTGCCAGCAGCACCAGTGGGCAGGGGCGCGGAAACACCATATATTTT.

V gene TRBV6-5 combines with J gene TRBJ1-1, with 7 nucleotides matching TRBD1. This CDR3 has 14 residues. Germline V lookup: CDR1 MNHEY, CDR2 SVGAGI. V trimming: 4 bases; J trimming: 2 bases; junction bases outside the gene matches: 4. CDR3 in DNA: TGTGCCAGCAGTTCAGGGGGAGTAAACACTGAAGCTTTCTTT. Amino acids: CASSSGGVNTEAFF.

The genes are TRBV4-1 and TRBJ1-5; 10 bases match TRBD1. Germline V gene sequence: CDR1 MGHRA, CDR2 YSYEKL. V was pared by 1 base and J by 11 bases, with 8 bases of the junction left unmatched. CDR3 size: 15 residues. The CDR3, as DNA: TGCGCCAGCAGCCAAGCCCCGGGACAGGGGATGGCCCAGCATTTT. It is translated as CASSQAPGQGMAQHF.

The CDR3 loop is CASNRGSGNTIYF. DNA for the CDR3: TGTGCCAGCAATCGAGGATCTGGAAACACCATATATTTT. The V and J genes are TRBV7-8 and TRBJ1-3, with unresolved D. Trimming left V 7 bases short and J 1 base short, with 8 bases between. The germline CDR1 and CDR2 sequences are SGHVS and FQNEAQ. The CDR3 loop spans 13 amino acids.

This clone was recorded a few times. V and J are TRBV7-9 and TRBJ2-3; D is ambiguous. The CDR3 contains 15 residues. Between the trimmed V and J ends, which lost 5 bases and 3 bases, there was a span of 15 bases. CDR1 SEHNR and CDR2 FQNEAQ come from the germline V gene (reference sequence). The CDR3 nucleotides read TGTGCCAGCAGCCTTCCGCTGGGCACAACAGATACGCAGTATTTT. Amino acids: CASSLPLGTTDTQYF.

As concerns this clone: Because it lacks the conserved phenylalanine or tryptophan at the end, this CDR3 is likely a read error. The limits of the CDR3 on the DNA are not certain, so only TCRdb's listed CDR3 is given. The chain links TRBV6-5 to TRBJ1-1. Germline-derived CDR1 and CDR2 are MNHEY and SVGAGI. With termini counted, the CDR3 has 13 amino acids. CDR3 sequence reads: CASGPRGFRHFFL.

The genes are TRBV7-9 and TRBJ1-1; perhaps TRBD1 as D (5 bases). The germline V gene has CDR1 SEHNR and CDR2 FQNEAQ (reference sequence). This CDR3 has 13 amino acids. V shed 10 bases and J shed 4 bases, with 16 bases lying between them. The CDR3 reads CAITGAVGTEAFF. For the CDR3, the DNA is TGTGCCATCACTGGGGCGGTCGGCACTGAAGCTTTCTTT.

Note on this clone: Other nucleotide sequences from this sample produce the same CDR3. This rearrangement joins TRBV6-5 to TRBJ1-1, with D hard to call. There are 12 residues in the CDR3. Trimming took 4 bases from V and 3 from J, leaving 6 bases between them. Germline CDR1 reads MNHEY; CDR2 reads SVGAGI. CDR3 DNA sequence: TGTGCCAGCAGTTCCCTGTACACTGAAGCTTTCTTT. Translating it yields CASSSLYTEAFF.

CDR3 coding DNA: TGTGCCAGCAGGCCCGGGTTGAAAGAGACCCAGTACTTC. Protein sequence: CASRPGLKETQYF. The chain carries TRBV2 and TRBJ2-5, with no clear D. The CDR3 runs 13 residues. Germline V gene lookup returns CDR1 SNHLY and CDR2 FYNNEI. The V gene lost 6 bases and the J gene lost 3 bases, with 11 bases spanning the gap. Based on the CDR3 plus reference TRBV2 and TRBJ2-5, the full variable domain is EPEVTQTPSHQVTQMGQEVILRCVPISNHLYFYWYRQILGQKVEFLVSFYNNEISEKSEIFDDQFSVERPDGSNFTLKIRSTKLEDSAMYFCASRPGLKETQYFGPGTRLLVL.

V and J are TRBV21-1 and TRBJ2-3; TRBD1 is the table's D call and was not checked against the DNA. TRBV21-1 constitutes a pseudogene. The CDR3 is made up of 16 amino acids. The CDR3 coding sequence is TGTGCCAGCAGCAAAGCTCGTCAGGGTGGCACAGATACGCAGTATTTT. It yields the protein CASSKARQGGTDTQYF.